The following is a T cell receptor beta chain sequence with its context. The antigen is undetermined. The record originates from a study of T-cell memory formation after mild COVID-19. Study context: The study found TCR clusters largely donor specific.

Study outcomes and limitations: Clones that shrank (day 15 to 85) were balanced CD4/CD8, whereas later expanders leaned CD4+. What remained unconfirmed was the SARS-CoV-2 specificity of second-wave clones peaking on day 37.

The ends lost 5 bases at V and 9 bases at J; junction bases unmatched: 6. Looked up from germline, CDR1 is SGHAT and CDR2 is FQNNGV. The CDR3 contains 13 residues. Constant-segment primers and 5'RACE yielded cDNA libraries for TCR alpha and TCR beta, each carrying sample barcodes and UMIs. TCRdb fed the 5' RACE reads into MiXCR, producing one record per CDR3 protein. The sample shows approximately 570,000 distinct CDR3 sequences, over 15% of them seen only once. The sequenced material came from PBMCs or a T cell subset sorted from them (not recorded which). The chain carries TRBV11-2 and TRBJ2-1; 8 positions match TRBD1. This clonotype originated in an adult woman who had mild COVID-19 (a few samples of this study predate the infection). Cell type and time point are not known. The CDR3 DNA is TGTGCCAGCAGCCCCCAAACAGGGGGTGAGCAGTTCTTC. Translating it yields CASSPQTGGEQFF.